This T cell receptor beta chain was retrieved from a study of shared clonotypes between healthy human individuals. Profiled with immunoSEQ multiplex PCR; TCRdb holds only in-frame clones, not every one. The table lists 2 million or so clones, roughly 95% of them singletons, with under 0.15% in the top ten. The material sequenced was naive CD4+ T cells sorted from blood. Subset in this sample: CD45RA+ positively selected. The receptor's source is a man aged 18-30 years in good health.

The CDR3 DNA is TGCAGCGTTCTCAGGGGCACTGAAGCTTTCTTT. Encoded protein: CSVLRGTEAFF. V usage is TRBV29-1 and J usage is TRBJ1-1, with D possibly matching TRBD1 (6 bases). V was trimmed by 5 bases and J by 4 bases, leaving 8 bases between them. Germline V gene data show CDR1 as SQVTM and CDR2 as ANQGSEA. The CDR3 totals 11 residues.